The rows below give T cell receptor beta chains drawn from one sample of a study of control samples from healthy donors and cancer patients. Repertoires were generated with immunoSEQ multiplex PCR, while TCRdb's copy carries only in-frame clones and drops some. The table has some 200,000 clones, roughly 91% seen once. Specimen: blood. Source of these receptors: a woman aged 25-40 years in good health. Both conserved end residues are part of each CDR3. Each record gives: D gene, J gene, CDR3 length, V gene, clone size, CDR3 DNA, CDR3 protein. The D gene is left open where the match is weak. Clone size appears in some rows only: once, few, many, or a class for an expanded clone.

D gene: TRBD2; J gene: TRBJ2-3; CDR3 length: 15; V gene: TRBV6-5; clone size: NA; CDR3 DNA: TGTGCCAGCAGCCGGGGACTAGGGAGCACAGATACGCAGTATTTT; CDR3 protein: CASSRGLGSTDTQYF
D gene: TRBD2; J gene: TRBJ2-7; CDR3 length: 16; V gene: TRBV11-2; clone size: NA; CDR3 DNA: TGTGCCAGCAGCTTAGCCATAGCGGGAGGATCCTACGAGCAGTACTTC; CDR3 protein: CASSLAIAGGSYEQYF
D gene: NA; J gene: TRBJ2-7; CDR3 length: 12; V gene: TRBV27; clone size: NA; CDR3 DNA: TGTGCCAGCAGTCCACGGACCGGCGAGCAGTACTTC; CDR3 protein: CASSPRTGEQYF
D gene: TRBD1; J gene: TRBJ1-1; CDR3 length: 14; V gene: TRBV3-1/TRBV3-2; clone size: NA; CDR3 DNA: TGTGCCAGCAGCCAACCTGGACAGGGCACTGAAGCTTTCTTT; CDR3 protein: CASSQPGQGTEAFF
D gene: TRBD1; J gene: TRBJ1-4; CDR3 length: 14; V gene: TRBV6-6; clone size: NA; CDR3 DNA: TGTGCCAGCAGTAGCGACAGGGGGGGTGAAAAACTGTTTTTT; CDR3 protein: CASSSDRGGEKLFF
D gene: NA; J gene: TRBJ2-4; CDR3 length: 15; V gene: TRBV6-5; clone size: NA; CDR3 DNA: TGTGCCAGCAGTTACTCACGGCTAGCCAAAAACATTCAGTACTTC; CDR3 protein: CASSYSRLAKNIQYF
D gene: TRBD1; J gene: TRBJ1-2; CDR3 length: 13; V gene: TRBV19; clone size: NA; CDR3 DNA: TGTGCCAGCCATCGACAGGGGTGGGATGGCTACACCTTC; CDR3 protein: CASHRQGWDGYTF
D gene: NA; J gene: TRBJ1-2; CDR3 length: 13; V gene: TRBV7-8; clone size: once; CDR3 DNA: TGTGCCAGCAGCTTAGGTGGGAATTATGGCTACACCTTC; CDR3 protein: CASSLGGNYGYTF
D gene: NA; J gene: TRBJ1-3; CDR3 length: 13; V gene: TRBV5-1; clone size: NA; CDR3 DNA: TGCGCCAGTTCGACCGACTCTGGAAACACCATATATTTT; CDR3 protein: CASSTDSGNTIYF
D gene: TRBD1; J gene: TRBJ1-1; CDR3 length: 13; V gene: TRBV7-3; clone size: NA; CDR3 DNA: TGTGCCAGCAGCTCCGACAGGGGGACTGAAGCTTTCTTT; CDR3 protein: CASSSDRGTEAFF
D gene: NA; J gene: TRBJ1-3; CDR3 length: 14; V gene: TRBV5-6; clone size: NA; CDR3 DNA: TGTGCCAGCAGCTTGGGGGGGACTGGAAACACCATATATTTT; CDR3 protein: CASSLGGTGNTIYF
D gene: TRBD1; J gene: TRBJ1-1; CDR3 length: 11; V gene: TRBV20-1; clone size: NA; CDR3 DNA: TGCAGTGCCGCCGGACAGGGACTATCTTTCTTT; CDR3 protein: CSAAGQGLSFF
D gene: NA; J gene: TRBJ1-3; CDR3 length: 12; V gene: TRBV3-1/TRBV3-2; clone size: NA; CDR3 DNA: TGTGCCAGCAGCTACCCCCAGGGCACCATATATTTT; CDR3 protein: CASSYPQGTIYF
D gene: TRBD1; J gene: TRBJ2-4; CDR3 length: 15; V gene: TRBV10-3; clone size: NA; CDR3 DNA: TGTGCCATCAGTGAGTCGCCAGGGGGAAAAAACATTCAGTACTTC; CDR3 protein: CAISESPGGKNIQYF
D gene: TRBD2; J gene: TRBJ2-1; CDR3 length: 14; V gene: TRBV7-7; clone size: NA; CDR3 DNA: TGTGCTAGCAGCTTACTAGCGGGAGAAAATGAGCAGTTCTTC; CDR3 protein: CASSLLAGENEQFF
D gene: NA; J gene: TRBJ1-5; CDR3 length: 14; V gene: TRBV6-2/TRBV6-3; clone size: once; CDR3 DNA: TGTGCCAGCAGTTACTCGGCAGGGCGACAGCCCCAGCATTTT; CDR3 protein: CASSYSAGRQPQHF
D gene: TRBD1; J gene: TRBJ1-3; CDR3 length: 14; V gene: TRBV27; clone size: many; CDR3 DNA: TGTGCCACCTGGGACAGGGGGTTCGGAAACACCATATATTTT; CDR3 protein: CATWDRGFGNTIYF
D gene: NA; J gene: TRBJ2-6; CDR3 length: 15; V gene: TRBV6-2/TRBV6-3; clone size: NA; CDR3 DNA: TGTGCCAGCAGTTACGTCAGCTCTGGGGCCAACGTCCTGACTTTC; CDR3 protein: CASSYVSSGANVLTF
D gene: TRBD1; J gene: TRBJ2-7; CDR3 length: 15; V gene: TRBV15; clone size: NA; CDR3 DNA: TGTGCCACCAGCAGGGGAACAGGGGGTTACTACGAGCAGTACTTC; CDR3 protein: CATSRGTGGYYEQYF
D gene: NA; J gene: TRBJ2-6; CDR3 length: 16; V gene: TRBV7-6; clone size: NA; CDR3 DNA: TGTGCCAGCAGCTTAGTCCCACGCTCTGGGGCCAACGTCCTGACTTTC; CDR3 protein: CASSLVPRSGANVLTF
D gene: NA; J gene: TRBJ2-3; CDR3 length: 13; V gene: TRBV6-5; clone size: NA; CDR3 DNA: TGTGCCAGCAGCGGGGGGCGAATAGATACGCAGTATTTT; CDR3 protein: CASSGGRIDTQYF
D gene: NA; J gene: TRBJ1-1; CDR3 length: 15; V gene: TRBV7-6; clone size: NA; CDR3 DNA: TGTGCCAGCAGCTTAGGAGCGGGGGGCCTCACTGAAGCTTTCTTT; CDR3 protein: CASSLGAGGLTEAFF
D gene: TRBD1; J gene: TRBJ2-5; CDR3 length: 14; V gene: TRBV14; clone size: NA; CDR3 DNA: TGTGCCAGCAGCCAGGGGACAGGGTCAAAGACCCAGTACTTC; CDR3 protein: CASSQGTGSKTQYF
D gene: NA; J gene: TRBJ2-1; CDR3 length: 13; V gene: TRBV18; clone size: NA; CDR3 DNA: TGTGCCAGCTCACCAGGGAGCCCCAATGAGCAGTTCTTC; CDR3 protein: CASSPGSPNEQFF
D gene: NA; J gene: TRBJ1-1; CDR3 length: 15; V gene: TRBV10-2; clone size: NA; CDR3 DNA: TGCGCCAGCAGACCAGGAATCTCCATGAACACTGAAGCTTTCTTT; CDR3 protein: CASRPGISMNTEAFF
D gene: NA; J gene: TRBJ2-4; CDR3 length: 14; V gene: TRBV4-2; clone size: NA; CDR3 DNA: TGTGCCAGCAGCCAAGTATTGGACAAAAACATTCAGTACTTC; CDR3 protein: CASSQVLDKNIQYF
D gene: TRBD1; J gene: TRBJ2-7; CDR3 length: 13; V gene: TRBV18; clone size: NA; CDR3 DNA: TGTGCCAGCTCACCGACAGGGCCCTACGAGCAGTACTTC; CDR3 protein: CASSPTGPYEQYF
D gene: NA; J gene: TRBJ2-2; CDR3 length: 15; V gene: TRBV11-2; clone size: NA; CDR3 DNA: TGTGCCAGCAGCTTAGGCCAGGTTACCACCGGGGAGCTGTTTTTT; CDR3 protein: CASSLGQVTTGELFF
D gene: TRBD1; J gene: TRBJ1-4; CDR3 length: 15; V gene: TRBV15; clone size: once; CDR3 DNA: TGTGCCACCAGCAGGGACAGGGTAACTAATGAAAAACTGTTTTTT; CDR3 protein: CATSRDRVTNEKLFF
D gene: TRBD1; J gene: TRBJ2-7; CDR3 length: 16; V gene: TRBV11-2; clone size: NA; CDR3 DNA: TGTGCCAGCAGCCCCATAGGGACAGCGAGCTCCTACGAGCAGTACTTC; CDR3 protein: CASSPIGTASSYEQYF
D gene: TRBD1; J gene: TRBJ1-1; CDR3 length: 14; V gene: TRBV11-3; clone size: NA; CDR3 DNA: TGTGCCAGCAGCCCACAGGGGGCGAACACTGAAGCTTTCTTT; CDR3 protein: CASSPQGANTEAFF
D gene: TRBD1; J gene: TRBJ2-7; CDR3 length: 11; V gene: TRBV6-1; clone size: NA; CDR3 DNA: TGTGCCAGCAGCAGGGGGTACGAGCAGTACTTC; CDR3 protein: CASSRGYEQYF
D gene: NA; J gene: TRBJ1-3; CDR3 length: 16; V gene: TRBV29-1; clone size: NA; CDR3 DNA: TGCAGCGTTGAAGATCTTAGGGGCCGCTCTGGAAACACCATATATTTT; CDR3 protein: CSVEDLRGRSGNTIYF
D gene: TRBD2; J gene: TRBJ2-3; CDR3 length: 13; V gene: TRBV18; clone size: NA; CDR3 DNA: TGTGCCAGCTCACAAGGACTAGCAGATACGCAGTATTTT; CDR3 protein: CASSQGLADTQYF
D gene: TRBD1; J gene: TRBJ1-4; CDR3 length: 14; V gene: TRBV10-3; clone size: NA; CDR3 DNA: TGTGCCATCAGTGAGGGGGGACAGGGCGAAAAACTGTTTTTT; CDR3 protein: CAISEGGQGEKLFF
D gene: NA; J gene: TRBJ1-3; CDR3 length: 14; V gene: TRBV7-9; clone size: NA; CDR3 DNA: TGTGCCAGCAGCCAGGATTTCTCTGGAAACACCATATATTTT; CDR3 protein: CASSQDFSGNTIYF